This is a list of T cell receptor beta chains from one sample in a study of blood T cell repertoires in COVID-19. Profiled with immunoSEQ multiplex PCR; TCRdb holds only in-frame clones, not every one. The table lists 130,000 to 150,000 clones, around 89% of them singletons, with 1.2% in the top ten. Sequenced material: PBMCs or T cells enriched from blood (not recorded which). These TCRs come from a woman between 25 and 40 years old with acute COVID-19. Each CDR3 is given with its conserved first and last residue. A D gene is named only where the DNA matches it firmly. Clone size, where shown, is once, few, many, or a class for clones that have expanded.

>TRBJ2-2|NA|TRBD2|TRBV2|16
CASTGGSGRDTGELFF
TGTGCCAGCACTGGGGGTAGCGGGAGAGACACCGGGGAGCTGTTTTTT
>TRBJ1-4|NA|NA|TRBV28|14
CASSYPQANEKLFF
TGTGCCAGCAGTTACCCGCAGGCTAACGAAAAACTGTTTTTT
>TRBJ2-5|NA|TRBD2|TRBV2|15
CASSEEGQGGETQYF
TGTGCCAGCAGTGAAGAGGGTCAGGGAGGGGAGACCCAGTACTTC
>TRBJ2-7|NA|NA|TRBV7-9|13
CASGPDRPYEQYF
TGTGCCAGCGGGCCAGACAGGCCCTACGAGCAGTACTTC
>TRBJ2-3|NA|TRBD2|TRBV24-1|17
CATSVAGVGRSTDTQYF
TGTGCCACCAGTGTGGCGGGAGTAGGAAGGAGCACAGATACGCAGTATTTT
>TRBJ2-7|once|NA|TRBV18|16
CASSGVIGHLSYEQYF
TGTGCCAGCTCAGGAGTCATAGGCCATCTCTCCTACGAGCAGTACTTC
>TRBJ2-1|NA|TRBD2|TRBV12-3/TRBV12-4|13
CASSASGSYEQFF
TGTGCCAGCTCTGCCAGCGGGAGTTATGAGCAGTTCTTC
>TRBJ2-3|NA|NA|TRBV5-1|16
CASNQGPGDGTDTQYF
TGCGCCAGCAACCAAGGACCAGGGGACGGCACAGATACGCAGTATTTT
>TRBJ1-5|NA|TRBD1|TRBV5-1|15
CASSLDGQGDQPQHF
TGCGCCAGCAGCTTGGACGGACAGGGTGATCAGCCCCAGCATTTT
>TRBJ1-1|NA|NA|TRBV19|14
CASRPERGETEAFF
TGTGCCAGTAGACCCGAGCGGGGGGAAACTGAAGCTTTCTTT
>TRBJ2-1|NA|NA|TRBV30|13
CAWSGISYNEQFF
TGTGCCTGGTCCGGGATCTCCTACAATGAGCAGTTCTTC
>TRBJ1-2|NA|NA|TRBV5-1|13
CASSLAGMGGYTF
TGCGCCAGCAGCTTGGCCGGGATGGGTGGCTACACCTTC
>TRBJ2-1|NA|NA|TRBV7-6|14
CASSLSGSYNEQFF
TGTGCCAGCAGCTTGAGCGGCTCCTACAATGAGCAGTTCTTC
>TRBJ2-5|NA|TRBD1|TRBV5-1|14
CASSTGQGLETQYF
TGCGCCAGCAGCACCGGACAGGGTTTGGAGACCCAGTACTTC